This TCR beta chain came from a study of shared clonotypes between healthy human individuals. Findings of the study overall: Large depth notwithstanding, sorted-subset sequencing proved incomplete by rarefaction. Several donors shared around 5% of their naive CD4 clonotypes.

Terminally differentiated effector memory CD45RA+ cells were left out of the naive CD8 fraction, which was CD45RO-negative and positively selected for CCR7. Comment on this clone: The target antigen is unknown.

Deletions cut 8 bases from V and 4 bases from J, with 3 bases between. This CDR3 has 9 amino acids. From germline, CDR1 is WNHNN and CDR2 SYGVQD (reference sequence). Sequencing used immunoSEQ multiplex PCR; TCRdb keeps in-frame clones, though not all of them. The data contain about 1.9 million clones, just under 95% of them singletons. The TCR originated in a man younger than 30 in good health. Some clones in this sample may be carry-over from other donors' samples. Sequenced sample: naive CD8+ T cells from PBMCs. The rearrangement joins TRBV10-1 to TRBJ2-7; no clear D. The CDR3 sequence is CASQYEQYF. The CDR3 nucleotides read TGCGCCAGCCAGTACGAGCAGTACTTC.